These T cell receptor beta chains were read from a single sample in a study of blood T cell repertoires in COVID-19. TCRdb's copy holds only in-frame clones and misses some; the assay was immunoSEQ multiplex PCR. The sample gives about 90,000 clones, around three quarters of which show up once; about 6.5% is in the top ten. The sample was peripheral blood. The receptors come from a man in his sixties or seventies with acute or convalescent COVID-19. CDR3s include the opening cysteine and the closing phenylalanine or tryptophan. D genes are given only for firm matches. Clone size is stated in some rows and not others, as once, few, many or a class when expanded.

TRBV14,TRBD1,.,TRBJ2-2,TGTGCCAGCAGCCGACCCGGGACAGGGATCGGCGGGGAGCTGTTTTTT,CASSRPGTGIGGELFF
TRBV5-4,TRBD1,few,TRBJ1-1,TGTGCCAGCAGCCGGGACAGGGGTAACACTGAAGCTTTCTTT,CASSRDRGNTEAFF
TRBV2,.,.,TRBJ1-2,TGTGCCAGCAGGGAGCCGAAGGGGAGGCCCTATGGCTACACCTTC,CASREPKGRPYGYTF
TRBV6-5,.,few,TRBJ1-4,TGTGCCAGCAGTTACGGTACAGGACATGAAAAACTGTTTTTT,CASSYGTGHEKLFF
TRBV6-5,.,.,TRBJ1-1,TGTGCCAGCGGATTGGACAGGAACACTGAAGCTTTCTTT,CASGLDRNTEAFF
TRBV7-3,.,.,TRBJ1-1,TGTGCCAGCAGCTTACAGGGGAGGAACACTGAAGCTTTCTTT,CASSLQGRNTEAFF
TRBV19,TRBD2,.,TRBJ2-7,TGTGCCAGTAGTATGGGACTAGCCTACGAGCAGTACTTC,CASSMGLAYEQYF
TRBV2,.,few,TRBJ1-6,TGTGCCAGCAGTGAACGGACACCTTCTCAGACCCTCCACTTT,CASSERTPSQTLHF
TRBV2,TRBD1,.,TRBJ1-6,TGTGCCAGCACCAGGGACAGGGGGAATTCACCCCTCCACTTT,CASTRDRGNSPLHF
TRBV30,.,.,TRBJ1-2,TGTGCCTGGAGTGGGGGGGACGGAGTTAACTATGGCTACACCTTC,CAWSGGDGVNYGYTF
TRBV9,TRBD1,.,TRBJ2-3,TGTGCCAGCAGCGGGAGGTCTACAGGGGGCCTTAGCACAGATACGCAGTATTTT,CASSGRSTGGLSTDTQYF
TRBV19,.,.,TRBJ1-1,TGTGCCAGTAGTATAGGCGGGAACACTGAAGCTTTCTTT,CASSIGGNTEAFF
TRBV7-6,.,.,TRBJ1-3,TGTGCCAGCAGCTCTCCCTTCGGACAGCGGGGAAACACCATATATTTT,CASSSPFGQRGNTIYF
TRBV5-6,.,.,TRBJ2-3,TGTGCCAGCAGCTTGGGTTTTAGCGGCACAGATACGCAGTATTTT,CASSLGFSGTDTQYF
TRBV5-1,.,.,TRBJ2-1,TGCGCCAGCAGCTTGGCAGGGGGGACACAGTACAATGAGCAGTTCTTC,CASSLAGGTQYNEQFF
TRBV6-6,TRBD1,.,TRBJ2-1,TGTGCCAGCACCCCCCCCGGGACAGGTCTTCAACGAGAGCAGTTCTTC,CASTPPGTGLQREQFF
TRBV12-5,.,.,TRBJ2-1,TGTGCTAGTGGTTTGCCAGGGACAGAGCAGTTCTTC,CASGLPGTEQFF
TRBV7-9,TRBD1,.,TRBJ1-5,TGTGCCAGCAGCTTAGAAACAGGGGGAAATCAGCCCCAGCATTTT,CASSLETGGNQPQHF
TRBV2,TRBD1,.,TRBJ1-1,TGTGCCAGCAGGGACAGGGGTGGGAACACTGAAGCTTTCTTT,CASRDRGGNTEAFF
TRBV18,TRBD1,.,TRBJ1-2,TGTGCCAGCTCACCGGGACAGGGGGTGTACTATGGCTACACCTTC,CASSPGQGVYYGYTF
TRBV19,TRBD2,.,TRBJ2-1,TGTGCCAGTAGTCGGGGTCTAGCGGGAGGGCCGGGATATGAGCAGTTCTTC,CASSRGLAGGPGYEQFF
TRBV10-1,.,.,TRBJ1-5,TGCGCCAGCAGTGAGGTTGGGAGCCAGCCCCAGCATTTT,CASSEVGSQPQHF
TRBV29-1,TRBD2,.,TRBJ2-3,TGCAGCGGGAAAGCGGGGGCCCGCACAGATACGCAGTATTTT,CSGKAGARTDTQYF
TRBV25-1,.,.,TRBJ1-4,TGTGCCAGCAGTCCCACCACACCCACAGAAAAACTGTTTTTT,CASSPTTPTEKLFF
TRBV2,.,few,TRBJ1-1,TGTGCCAGCAGGTTAACGGAGCGGAACACTGAAGCTTTCTTT,CASRLTERNTEAFF
TRBV19,TRBD2,.,TRBJ2-5,TGTGCCAGTAGTCCCGCCGGCGCGGGAGCTTTGGACGTGTCGGAGACCCAGTACTTC,CASSPAGAGALDVSETQYF
TRBV19,.,.,TRBJ1-4,TGTGCCAGTAGTATGGGCCCAGGGCTAAATAATGAAAAACTGTTTTTT,CASSMGPGLNNEKLFF
TRBV7-8,.,.,TRBJ1-1,TGTGCCAGCACCCCGGGGGGGGCGAACACTGAAGCTTTCTTT,CASTPGGANTEAFF
TRBV29-1,.,many,TRBJ1-1,TGCAGCGTTGGGCGGGACGGCGCAAACACTGAAGCTTTCTTT,CSVGRDGANTEAFF
TRBV28,TRBD1,.,TRBJ1-6,TGTGCCAGCAGTAACAAAGGGGGCTTGGATTCACCCCTCCACTTT,CASSNKGGLDSPLHF
TRBV5-6,.,few,TRBJ1-2,TGTGCCAGCAGCGGCGGGGAATTCTATGGTGGCTACACCTTC,CASSGGEFYGGYTF
TRBV19,.,.,TRBJ2-2,TGTGCCAGTAGTCAGGGGACTACGAACACCGGGGAGCTGTTTTTT,CASSQGTTNTGELFF
TRBV25-1,TRBD1,many,TRBJ1-1,TGTGCCAGCAGTGAGGGGACAGGGTTCTTCACTGAAGCTTTCTTT,CASSEGTGFFTEAFF
TRBV10-3,TRBD1,once,TRBJ1-2,TGTGCCATCAGGAAAGGGACAGGGGGCTATGGCTACACCTTC,CAIRKGTGGYGYTF
TRBV11-2,.,.,TRBJ1-3,TGTGCCAGCAGCCGAATACAGGGAACTGGAAACACCATATATTTT,CASSRIQGTGNTIYF
TRBV12-3/TRBV12-4,.,.,TRBJ2-7,TGTGCCAGCAGTGGGGACATGGGCGGCGAGCAGTACTTC,CASSGDMGGEQYF
TRBV9,TRBD2,once,TRBJ2-5,TGTGCCAGCAGCGAGTACTGGGGAGGGACAGAGACCCAGTACTTC,CASSEYWGGTETQYF
TRBV28,.,once,TRBJ1-2,TGTGCCAGCAGCAGCGGTTCTTCTATCAACTATGGCTACACCTTC,CASSSGSSINYGYTF
TRBV5-8,TRBD1,many,TRBJ2-3,TGTGCCAGCAGCCCGGACAGGGGGGGGACTAGCACAGATACGCAGTATTTT,CASSPDRGGTSTDTQYF
TRBV5-1,TRBD1,.,TRBJ1-4,TGCGCCAGCAGCTTGGGGTATGACAGGGGCAATGAAAAACTGTTTTTT,CASSLGYDRGNEKLFF
TRBV2,.,.,TRBJ1-1,TGTGCCAGCAGTCTAGGACAGCTAAACACTGAAGCTTTCTTT,CASSLGQLNTEAFF
TRBV3-1/TRBV3-2,TRBD2,.,TRBJ2-5,TGTGCCAGCAGCCACGCGGGGCCAGGACTAGCGGGGCAAGAGACCCAGTACTTC,CASSHAGPGLAGQETQYF